These 10 T cell receptor beta chains were all obtained from the same sample, sequenced in a study of Graves' ophthalmopathy and Graves' hyperthyroidism. RNA transcripts were the source from which TCR beta CDR3 regions were amplified. Second-round multiplex PCR came after first-round RT-PCR with HTBI primers. From the multiplex PCR reads, TCRdb called clonotypes with MiXCR, one entry per CDR3 protein. The sample has a few hundred thousand distinct CDR3 sequences, around a sixth seen once; the top ten hold 12%. The sample taken for sequencing was peripheral blood. These TCRs come from an adult man with Graves' ophthalmopathy.

This clonotype was detected only a few times. The rearrangement links TRBV6-5 to TRBJ2-5, with D perhaps being TRBD1 or TRBD2 (5 bases each). Germline V gene sequence: CDR1 MNHEY, CDR2 SVGAGI. This CDR3 region has 15 residues. Trimming removed 4 bases from V and 5 bases from J, with 17 bases in between. The CDR3 DNA sequence: TGTGCCAGCAGTTCGGGGACCCCGGAGGTCGAGACCCAGTACTTC. Protein: CASSSGTPEVETQYF.

The gene calls are TRBV12-3 or TRBV12-4 and TRBJ1-1; D is ambiguous. V lost 7 bases, J lost 6 bases, and 9 bases lay in between. The CDR3 has 11 residues. CDR3 protein: CASNGYAEAFF. In nucleotides, the CDR3 is TGTGCCAGCAACGGATACGCTGAAGCTTTCTTT.

The table lists this clonotype with many counts. This chain links TRBV20-1 with TRBJ1-1; D call uncertain. Germline loops: CDR1 DFQATT, CDR2 SNEGSKA (reference sequence). The germline V and J ends were trimmed by 0 bases and 6 bases, with 14 bases remaining between them. The CDR3 loop spans 14 amino acids. DNA for the CDR3: TGCAGTGCTAGAGAATATTGGGGTTTCGCTGAAGCTTTCTTT. Translation gives CSAREYWGFAEAFF.

This clonotype was seen many times. This chain joins TRBV6-2 or TRBV6-3 and TRBJ1-5; D might be TRBD1 (6 bases). V was shortened by 5 bases and J by 6 bases, with 17 bases between the two germline ends. The CDR3 extends over 15 amino acids. Germline values: CDR1 MNHEY, CDR2 SVGEGT. CDR3 region: CASSGIQGRSQPQHF. The CDR3 DNA follows: TGTGCCAGCAGTGGTATACAGGGAAGAAGTCAGCCCCAGCATTTT.

This clonotype was recorded many times. The chain couples TRBV9 to TRBJ2-5; D ambiguous. Germline V gives CDR1 SGDLS, CDR2 YYNGEE. The CDR3 length is 13 residues. V was cut by 2 bases and J by 1 base, with 6 bases left in between. This chain's CDR3 is CASSVNSQETQYF. DNA for the CDR3: TGTGCCAGCAGCGTCAACAGCCAAGAGACCCAGTACTTC.

Ten or more counts support this clonotype. The chain links TRBV5-1 to TRBJ1-2, with D unclear. CDR1 is SGHRS, CDR2 YFSETQ, per germline. The CDR3 runs to 16 residues. Between the trimmed V and J ends, which lost 4 bases and 3 bases, there was a span of 19 bases. The DNA of the CDR3 is TGCGCCAGCAGCCTCTATTTCTCCGGGCAGGACTATGGCTACACCTTC. Translating it yields CASSLYFSGQDYGYTF.

This clonotype was counted at least ten times. This chain joins TRBV11-1 and TRBJ2-5; D ambiguous. Trimming took off 4 bases at V and 5 bases at J, with 23 bases between the two ends. Germline CDR1 SGHAT, CDR2 FQDESV (reference sequence). The CDR3 has 17 residues. CDR3 in amino acids: CASSSRGRSSPRETQYF. CDR3 nucleotides: TGTGCCAGCAGCTCGCGCGGACGAAGTAGCCCCCGGGAGACCCAGTACTTC.

The V gene is TRBV30, the J gene TRBJ1-1; D gene ambiguous. Trimming took off 5 bases at V and 4 bases at J, with 14 bases between the two ends. CDR3 size: 13 residues. The germline V gene encodes CDR1 GTSNPN and CDR2 SVGIG (reference sequence). CDR3: CAWQPGRSTEAFF. In nucleotides, the CDR3 is TGTGCCTGGCAACCGGGGAGGAGCACTGAAGCTTTCTTT.

The table lists this clonotype with many counts. V usage is TRBV11-2 and J usage is TRBJ1-6; D gene uncertain. The V end lost 0 bases, the J end lost 9 bases, and 12 bases lay between the germline ends. Germline V CDR1 and CDR2: SGHAT, FQNNGV. The CDR3 extends over 15 amino acids. DNA of the CDR3: TGTGCCAGCAGCTTAGATCGGTTTGGGCGTTCACCCCTCCACTTT. Translation: CASSLDRFGRSPLHF.

This clonotype occurred many times. V and J are TRBV30 and TRBJ2-5, with D unresolved. Germline assignment: CDR1 GTSNPN and CDR2 SVGIG (reference sequence). Trimming took 0 bases from V and 3 from J, leaving 5 bases between them. The CDR3 runs 12 residues. DNA for the CDR3: TGTGCCTGGAGTGTAGAAAAAGAGACCCAGTACTTC. This encodes CAWSVEKETQYF.